A selection of T cell receptor beta chains follows, all from one sample in a study of beta chain features in type 1 diabetes. TCRdb keeps only in-frame clones here, not all; method: immunoSEQ multiplex PCR. The profile shows 160,000 or so clones, approximately 62% of them singletons. Sequencing was done on a sample of naive CD4+ T cells from blood. These receptors were obtained from a man aged 30 to 39 with type 1 diabetes. The CDR3 runs from the conserved cysteine through the conserved F or W. The D gene is left open where the match is weak. Only some rows state a clone size, as once, few, many or a class for expanded clones.

TRBJ1-4,-,-,TRBV5-1,CASSLRGMDEKLFF,TGCGCCAGCAGCTTGAGAGGGATGGATGAAAAACTGTTTTTT
TRBJ1-4,-,-,TRBV13,CASSRGRGNEKLFF,TGTGCCAGCAGCCGGGGAAGGGGTAATGAAAAACTGTTTTTT
TRBJ2-2,-,-,TRBV7-2,CASSLEADTGELFF,TGTGCCAGCAGCTTAGAGGCGGACACCGGGGAGCTGTTTTTT
TRBJ2-4,TRBD2,-,TRBV2,CASASGGAKNIQYF,TGTGCCAGCGCTAGCGGGGGGGCCAAAAACATTCAGTACTTC
TRBJ2-7,TRBD1,-,TRBV5-1,CASSLRTGDHEQYF,TGCGCCAGCAGCTTGCGGACAGGGGATCACGAGCAGTACTTC
TRBJ2-7,-,-,TRBV4-3,CASSQALADYEQYF,TGCGCCAGCAGCCAAGCCCTGGCAGACTACGAGCAGTACTTC
TRBJ1-2,-,-,TRBV4-3,CASSQVAGGGGYTF,TGCGCCAGCAGCCAAGTGGCCGGGGGCGGCGGCTACACCTTC
TRBJ2-1,-,-,TRBV2,CASSEPNNEQFF,TGTGCCAGCAGTGAACCTAACAATGAGCAGTTCTTC
TRBJ2-4,-,few,TRBV7-2,CASSLLSEKNIQYF,TGTGCCAGCAGCTTGCTGAGTGAGAAAAACATTCAGTACTTC
TRBJ2-7,-,few,TRBV27,CASSLMYEQYF,TGTGCCAGCAGTTTGATGTACGAGCAGTACTTC
TRBJ2-2,TRBD1,-,TRBV19,CATGQVGTGELFF,TGTGCCACGGGACAGGTGGGCACCGGGGAGCTGTTTTTT
TRBJ1-4,-,-,TRBV2,CASRNRLTNEKLFF,TGTGCCAGCAGAAACAGGTTAACTAATGAAAAACTGTTTTTT
TRBJ1-2,-,-,TRBV29-1,CSVDQNLQGTNYGYTF,TGCAGCGTTGACCAGAACCTACAGGGAACTAACTATGGCTACACCTTC
TRBJ1-2,-,-,TRBV29-1,CSVESGYGYTF,TGCAGCGTTGAGTCTGGCTATGGCTACACCTTC
TRBJ2-1,-,-,TRBV4-3,CASSQDVSGHNEQFF,TGCGCCAGCAGCCAAGATGTGTCGGGCCACAATGAGCAGTTCTTC
TRBJ1-6,TRBD1,-,TRBV25-1,CASSGNPGQGNSPLHF,TGTGCCAGCAGTGGAAACCCGGGACAGGGGAATTCACCCCTCCACTTT
TRBJ2-3,TRBD2,-,TRBV4-3,CASSQVSGLAGADTQYF,TGCGCCAGCAGCCAGGTATCCGGACTAGCGGGGGCAGATACGCAGTATTTT
TRBJ2-3,-,-,TRBV23-1,CASSQGQSGTDTQYF,TGCGCCAGCAGTCAGGGCCAATCGGGGACAGATACGCAGTATTTT
TRBJ1-2,-,-,TRBV29-1,CSVGTGTNYGYTF,TGCAGCGTTGGAACAGGGACTAACTATGGCTACACCTTC
TRBJ2-1,-,-,TRBV4-3,CASSQDPGFQNEQFF,TGCGCCAGCAGCCAAGATCCAGGGTTCCAAAATGAGCAGTTCTTC